The 13 T cell receptor beta chains below were found in one sample sequenced in a study of T cells in localized non-small cell lung cancer (dated by TCRdb to 2019 to 2021). Libraries were prepared through the immunoSEQ multiplex PCR assay. TCRdb carries this immuneACCESS record with in-frame sequences only. Its versions omit some clonotypes, under half of them owing to an unresolved V gene in the studies checked, with the rest unexplained. Here the sample has tens of thousands of clones; approximately 84% occur a single time. The ten largest clones take up roughly 29% of the sample. The sequences come from peripheral blood, collected before any cancer treatment. Source of these receptors: a male donor older than 55 with stage I squamous cell lung carcinoma.

The genes are TRBV7-6 and TRBJ2-5; D remains ambiguous. Germline values: CDR1 SGHVS, CDR2 FNYEAQ. This CDR3 has 12 residues. V was trimmed by 1 base and J by 1 base, leaving 1 base between them. The CDR3 sequence is CASSLVQETQYF. Written as DNA, the CDR3 is TGTGCCAGCAGCTTAGTCCAAGAGACCCAGTACTTC.

The V gene is TRBV19, the J gene TRBJ1-6; D call uncertain. V was shortened by 0 bases and J by 14 bases, with 11 bases between the two germline ends. Per germline, CDR1 LNHDA and CDR2 SQIVND (reference sequence). This CDR3 comprises 13 residues. CDR3 sequence (DNA): TGTGCCAGTAGTATAGATCTATCCCAGGCCCTCCACTTT. It specifies CASSIDLSQALHF. The whole variable domain, filled in from reference TRBV19 and TRBJ1-6, reads DGGITQSPKYLFRKEGQNVTLSCEQNLNHDAMYWYRQDPGQGLRLIYYSQIVNDFQKGDIAEGYSVSREKKESFPLTVTSAQKNPTAFYLCASSIDLSQALHFGNGTRLTVT.

The chain recombines TRBV7-6 with TRBJ1-5, with no clear D. The germline gives CDR1 SGHVS, CDR2 FNYEAQ. CDR3 length: 14 amino acids. The germline V and J ends were trimmed by 1 base and 1 base, with 5 bases remaining between them. The CDR3 protein is CASSLEQSNQPQHF. CDR3 in DNA: TGTGCCAGCAGCTTAGAACAAAGCAATCAGCCCCAGCATTTT.

The chain has TRBV7-9 and TRBJ2-3; the D gene could be TRBD1 or TRBD2 (5 bases each). With 3 bases removed from V and 2 bases from J, the gap between germline ends came to 12 bases. Germline lookup yields CDR1 SEHNR and CDR2 FQNEAQ (reference sequence). CDR3 length: 15 amino acids. The CDR3 nucleotides are TGTGCCAGCAGCTTGGGGGACCTAGACACAGATACGCAGTATTTT. Its translation is CASSLGDLDTDTQYF.

CDR3 nucleotide sequence: TGTGCCAGTAGTATACAAATCGTCGGGGGGAGGAACACTGAAGCTTTCTTT. It encodes CASSIQIVGGRNTEAFF. This chain connects TRBV19 to TRBJ1-1, with D perhaps TRBD1 (5 bases). Germline-derived CDR1 and CDR2 are LNHDA and SQIVND (reference sequence). The CDR3 length is 17 residues. Trimming left V 2 bases short and J 1 base short, with 17 bases between.

The J gene is TRBJ2-7, the V gene TRBV7-8, with 7 nucleotides matching TRBD1. In germline, CDR1 is SGHVS, CDR2 FQNEAQ. The CDR3 sequence is 13 residues long. V shed 5 bases, J shed 6 bases, and the junction held 7 bases outside the gene matches. DNA for the CDR3: TGTGCCAGCAGCAGAGAACAGGGGCGCGAGCAGTACTTC. Translation gives CASSREQGREQYF.

The CDR3 region has the DNA TGTGCCAGCAGGACAGGATTCTTCTACGAGCAGTACTTC. It codes for CASRTGFFYEQYF. The chain carries TRBV6-1 and TRBJ2-7; a possible D gene is TRBD1 (6 bases). Per germline, CDR1 MNHNS and CDR2 SASEGT. The CDR3 totals 13 residues. V was trimmed by 6 bases and J by 3 bases, leaving 12 bases between them.

The chain combines TRBV19 with TRBJ1-2, with D possibly matching TRBD1 (6 bases). CDR3 length: 13 residues. V dropped 1 base and J dropped 8 bases, with 11 bases sitting between them. Germline V CDR1 and CDR2: LNHDA, SQIVND (reference sequence). CDR3 nucleotide sequence: TGTGCCAGTAGTATAGGCCCAGGGGACGGCTACACCTTC. It encodes CASSIGPGDGYTF.

This chain joins TRBV6-6 and TRBJ2-1; 7 bases line up with TRBD2. The CDR3 length is 16 residues. With V trimmed by 6 bases and J by 2 bases, 10 bases remained unmatched. The V gene's germline CDR1 is MNHNY and CDR2 SVGAGI (reference sequence). CDR3 sequence (DNA): TGTGCCAGCAGATCCGGGACTACTTTACCCTACAATGAGCAGTTCTTC. Its protein is CASRSGTTLPYNEQFF.

The gene calls are TRBV9 and TRBJ2-3, with D uncertain. Germline values: CDR1 SGDLS, CDR2 YYNGEE. Trimming cost V 4 bases and J 5 bases, with 11 bases left between them. This CDR3 spans 13 amino acids. In DNA, the CDR3 is TGTGCCAGCAGCCTCTACATTCGAGATACGCAGTATTTT. Its protein product is CASSLYIRDTQYF.

The chain has TRBV15 and TRBJ2-7; 8 bases line up with TRBD2. Germline V gene lookup returns CDR1 LNHNV and CDR2 YYDKDF (reference sequence). This CDR3 is 16 amino acids long. The J segment lost 0 bases and the V segment lost 1 base, leaving 5 bases of the junction unmatched. The CDR3 DNA is TGTGCCACCAGCAGAGGGACGGGAGGGAGCTCCTACGAGCAGTACTTC. The encoded protein is CATSRGTGGSSYEQYF.

The J gene is TRBJ2-5, the V gene TRBV4-3; D is unclear. Trimming shortened V by 5 bases and J by 3 bases, and 4 bases separated the two germline ends. In germline, CDR1 is LGHNA, CDR2 YSLEER. The CDR3 has 11 amino acids. The CDR3 bases are TGCGCCAGCAGCTCAGAAGAGACCCAGTACTTC. Translated, it gives CASSSEETQYF.

The chain uses TRBV29-1 and TRBJ2-5, with unresolved D. This CDR3 has 12 residues. Trimming cost V 5 bases and J 1 base, with 8 bases left between them. Germline values: CDR1 SQVTM, CDR2 ANQGSEA. The CDR3 is CSVFSGQETQYF. CDR3 nucleotides: TGCAGCGTTTTCAGTGGCCAAGAGACCCAGTACTTC.